This TCR beta chain was sequenced during a study of T cells in Graves' hyperthyroidism and ophthalmopathy. The CDR3 sequence is 14 residues long. Germline V gene sequence: CDR1 SGHDT, CDR2 YYEEEE. Researchers took RNA transcripts and amplified the TCR beta CDR3 regions from them. Researchers ran a first-round RT-PCR on the TCR CDR3 using the HTBI primer set. MiXCR, applied by TCRdb to the multiplex PCR reads, yields one record per CDR3 protein. The table has under 450,000 distinct CDR3 sequences, approximately 12% seen once. Study results and limitations: Ophthalmopathy was model-predicted a median roughly 6.5 months pre-onset.

The blood sample was taken at first hyperthyroidism diagnosis, before any ophthalmopathy symptoms. There are many counts of this clonotype. The antigen is unknown. The junction shows a germline mismatch at one end, possibly a read error. The specimen sequenced was blood. This receptor was taken from a man in his thirties or forties with Graves' hyperthyroidism that later progressed to Graves' ophthalmopathy. This sequence joins TRBV5-6 and TRBJ2-1; 11 nucleotides align to TRBD1. CDR3 coding DNA: TGTGCCAGCAGTTTGGGACAGGGGGGCGATGAGCAGTTCTTC. Protein: CASSLGQGGDEQFF.